This T cell receptor beta chain stems from a study of CD4+ T cells in melanoma. Libraries were prepared by immunoSEQ multiplex PCR; TCRdb keeps only in-frame clonotypes and omits some of them. The table lists 13,000 or so clones, roughly two thirds of them singletons, with approximately 11% in the top ten. Details on this clone: Its target is unknown.

Findings and limits, study-wide: A reported correlation linked neoantigen-specific CD4+ T cells to CD8+, macrophage and B cell function. In melanoma, neoantigen-specific CD4+ T cells reportedly differed in differentiation state.

The sample comprised cells from a culture (not recorded whether cultured in vitro). This receptor was taken from a human donor with melanoma.

The CDR3 coding sequence is TGTGCCAGCAGTGAACGGTCTAGCAATCAGCCCCAGCATTTT. The encoded protein is CASSERSSNQPQHF. The chain is built from TRBV2 and TRBJ1-5; no definite D call. The CDR3 loop spans 14 amino acids. The germline V gene has CDR1 SNHLY and CDR2 FYNNEI. V lost 2 bases, J lost 0 bases, and 5 bases lay in between. Full variable domain (remainder filled in from reference TRBV2 and TRBJ1-5): EPEVTQTPSHQVTQMGQEVILRCVPISNHLYFYWYRQILGQKVEFLVSFYNNEISEKSEIFDDQFSVERPDGSNFTLKIRSTKLEDSAMYFCASSERSSNQPQHFGDGTRLSIL.